The clone carrying this T cell receptor (beta chain) was observed many times. Its cognate antigen is unknown. The CDR3 goes on 3 residues after the read ends, and that part is filled in from the germline J gene. Germline assignment: CDR1 SSHAT and CDR2 FNYEAQ (reference sequence). The length of the CDR3 is 13 residues. Repertoires were generated with immunoSEQ multiplex PCR, while TCRdb's copy carries only in-frame clones and drops some. Observed are roughly 79,000 clones, no singletons, with the top ten taking approximately 0.8%. The data are from a study of T cell clonality in common variable immunodeficiency. Study outcomes and limitations: Compared with healthy controls, CVID subjects showed increased TCRbeta clonality, mostly in about a third.

The sequence was collected from a person aged 18 to 70 in good health. The chain has TRBV7-7 and TRBJ2-1; D perhaps matches TRBD1 (7 bases). The sequenced sample was peripheral blood mononuclear cells. The sequenced CDR3 bases are TGTGCGGTATCGGCAGGGGGGCCCAATGAG. Protein: CAVSAGGPNE. The whole CDR3 sequence reads CAVSAGGPNEQFF.